This T cell receptor (beta chain) was recovered during a study of identical twins. This clonotype came up a few times. The antigen remains undetermined. The CDR3 is 12 residues long. Germline CDR1 SQVTM, CDR2 ANQGSEA. V shed 4 bases and J shed 2 bases, with 9 bases lying between them. The study's findings and limits: Out-of-frame alpha sequences shared by twins were enriched for low generation probability. Carriage of fewer insertions was seen in abundant cord blood beta clonotypes, whereas memory repertoires showed none.

In TCRdb, the 5' RACE reads were re-called with MiXCR into one record per CDR3 protein. The repertoire includes 640,000 or so distinct CDR3 sequences, approximately 6.1% of them detected once, and 1.5% to 2% sits in the top ten. What was sequenced was naive T cells sorted from blood. The sequence derives from a man aged 18 to 30 in good health. This chain links TRBV29-1 with TRBJ2-7, with a tentative D call TRBD2 (7 bases). The CDR3 DNA sequence: TGCAGCGTTGGAGGGGGGGCCTACGAGCAGTACTTC. This sequence encodes CSVGGGAYEQYF.